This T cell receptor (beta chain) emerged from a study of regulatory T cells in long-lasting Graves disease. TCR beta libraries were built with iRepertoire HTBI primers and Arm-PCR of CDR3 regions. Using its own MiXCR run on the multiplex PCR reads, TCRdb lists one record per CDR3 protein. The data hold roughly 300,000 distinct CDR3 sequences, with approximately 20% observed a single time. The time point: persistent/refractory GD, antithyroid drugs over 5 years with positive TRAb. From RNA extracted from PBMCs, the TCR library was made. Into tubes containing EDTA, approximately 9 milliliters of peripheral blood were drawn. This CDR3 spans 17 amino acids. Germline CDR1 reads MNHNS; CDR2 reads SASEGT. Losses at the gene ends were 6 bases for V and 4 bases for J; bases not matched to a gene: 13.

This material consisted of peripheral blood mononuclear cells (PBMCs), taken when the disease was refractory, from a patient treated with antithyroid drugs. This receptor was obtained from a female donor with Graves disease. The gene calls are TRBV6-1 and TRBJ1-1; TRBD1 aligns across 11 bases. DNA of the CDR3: TGTGCCAGCAGCCCTAACCGGGACAGGGGGTTTCTCACTGAAGCTTTCTTT. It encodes CASSPNRDRGFLTEAFF.